This TCR beta chain was obtained from a study of blood T cell repertoires in COVID-19. Overall study: From the United States, Italy and Spain came samples of acute and convalescent COVID-19. From T cells, B-cell-depleted T cells, or PBMCs came the material, which was cDNA or gDNA.

As originally analysed: Estimates of nucleated cell counts were drawn from the amplification of reference gene primers. Profiled with immunoSEQ multiplex PCR; TCRdb holds only in-frame clones, not every one. The V and J calls and the clone size are those of that table, but D and trimming were determined from the DNA. Of hundreds of thousands of clones listed, approximately 88% are singletons. CDR1 MDHEN and CDR2 SYDVKM come from the germline V gene. The CDR3 extends over 16 amino acids. J was trimmed by 2 bases and V by 10 bases; bases with no gene match: 15. This clonotype was sampled from a woman between 50 and 59 years old with active or convalescent COVID-19. The chain recombines TRBV28 with TRBJ1-2; 8 positions match TRBD1. Material: peripheral blood. The CDR3 reads CAIPAQGAQSNYGYTF. The CDR3 DNA sequence: TGTGCCATCCCTGCGCAGGGGGCTCAATCAAACTATGGCTACACCTTC.